Sequencing of this T cell receptor beta chain was carried out in a study of blood T cell repertoires in COVID-19. Germline V lookup: CDR1 SGHKS, CDR2 YYEKEE (reference sequence). The CDR3 has 15 amino acids. The V and J ends lost 4 bases and 2 bases respectively, with 15 bases between them. Residents of 24 US areas, aged about 18 to 95 years, made up the participants. Participant-given clinical history determined each cohort assignment. Donors in Cohort 3 counted as recovered after two negative PCRs, clearance, or symptom resolution. Original handling: Amplification of reference gene primers was used by the study to estimate nucleated cell counts. Generated by immunoSEQ multiplex PCR, the TCRdb table keeps only in-frame clones and is missing some. The V and J calls and clone size are taken from that table; D and trimming were inferred from the DNA. The sample yields under 250,000 clones, approximately 80% seen once.

Sequenced material: PBMCs or T cells enriched from blood (not recorded which). This sequence was found in a man aged 60-69 years who had recovered from COVID-19. V and J are TRBV5-5 and TRBJ1-1; possibly TRBD1 for D (6 bases). CDR3 loop: CASSGMLQGNTEAFF. DNA for the CDR3: TGTGCCAGCAGCGGGATGCTACAGGGAAACACTGAAGCTTTCTTT.